This T cell receptor beta chain comes out of a study of graft-versus-host responses after intestinal transplantation. Study findings and constraints: Some GvH clones were seen earlier in gut or blood, suggesting intestinal origin.

The table lists this clone with a count of one. Its antigen is currently unknown. The sample has other DNA sequences that encode this CDR3 too. Data came from immunoSEQ multiplex PCR; TCRdb stores just in-frame clones and leaves some out. The sample lists about 36,000 clones; 94% were seen once. This TCR came from a human donor who was the organ donor for an intestinal transplant. The source material was unstimulated CD4+ T cells sorted from spleen or lymph node cells, sampled before transplant.

CDR3 loop: CASSSGQGYGYTF. CDR3 bases: TGTGCCAGCAGCTCGGGGCAGGGATATGGCTACACCTTC. V is TRBV7-2 and J is TRBJ1-2; possible D gene TRBD1, 5 bases. Trimming left V 4 bases short and J 5 bases short, with 11 bases between. The CDR3 has 13 residues. From germline, CDR1 is SGHTA and CDR2 FQGNSA.